One sample yielded the 9 T cell receptor beta chains listed below, sequenced in a study of blood T cell repertoires in COVID-19. Using immunoSEQ multiplex PCR, the repertoire was profiled, and TCRdb retains in-frame clones only, with some absent. The sample comprises about 270,000 clones, around 90% of which are singletons, and roughly 4% rests with the top ten. The sequenced material came from PBMCs or T cells enriched from blood (not recorded which). All receptors derive from a woman younger than 45 with acute COVID-19.

The V gene is TRBV21-1, the J gene TRBJ2-7; the table's D call of TRBD2 was not tested on the DNA. TRBV21-1 is a recognized pseudogene. The CDR3 length is 14 residues. In DNA, the CDR3 is TGTGCCAGCAGCAAAGCCCCACTACCGAAGAAGCAGTACTTC. Amino acid sequence: CASSKAPLPKKQYF.

The chain combines TRBV6-5 with TRBJ1-1; D is possibly TRBD1 (5 bases). CDR1 is MNHEY, CDR2 SVGAGI, per germline. This CDR3 is built from 15 residues. V was pared by 6 bases and J by 2 bases, with 16 bases between. The CDR3 loop is CASSSPSTANTEAFF. CDR3 nucleotide sequence: TGTGCCAGCAGCTCCCCCTCGACAGCAAACACTGAAGCTTTCTTT.

The chain employs TRBV28 and TRBJ2-7; perhaps TRBD2 as D (5 bases). The CDR3 is 14 residues long. The V gene's germline CDR1 is MDHEN and CDR2 SYDVKM. V was trimmed by 3 bases and J by 5 bases, leaving 14 bases between them. The CDR3 is CASSLRASGDEQYF. In nucleotides, the CDR3 is TGTGCCAGCAGTTTGAGGGCGTCCGGCGACGAGCAGTACTTC.

For the CDR3, the DNA is TGTGCGACGACAGCGGCAGGGGGCTTTTATAGCAATCAGCCCCAGCATTTT. The encoded protein is CATTAAGGFYSNQPQHF. The J gene is TRBJ1-5, the V gene TRBV19; 8 nucleotides align to TRBD1. This CDR3 comprises 17 residues. The germline V gene has CDR1 LNHDA and CDR2 SQIVND (reference sequence).

The chain is built from TRBV5-8 and TRBJ2-1; 7 bases line up with TRBD2. This CDR3 has 10 residues. V trimming: 4 bases; J trimming: 12 bases; junction bases outside the gene matches: 1. Germline assignment: CDR1 SGHTS and CDR2 YDEGEE. CDR3 loop: CASSPGGQFF. DNA of the CDR3: TGTGCCAGCAGCCCGGGAGGGCAGTTCTTC.

V and J are TRBV5-6 and TRBJ1-1; 7 bases fit TRBD1. V lost 2 bases and J lost 12; bases outside the gene matches: 7. CDR3 size: 12 residues. Germline V gene sequence: CDR1 SGHDT, CDR2 YYEEEE. Written as DNA, the CDR3 is TGTGCCAGCAGCTTAAGACAGGGTCGGACTTTCTTT. Translation: CASSLRQGRTFF.

This rearrangement joins TRBV19 to TRBJ1-3; TRBD1 might be the D (5 bases). Germline V gene sequence: CDR1 LNHDA, CDR2 SQIVND (reference sequence). CDR3 length equals 15 residues. Trimming cost V 4 bases and J 0 bases, with 10 bases left between them. CDR3 in DNA: TGTGCCAGTAGTAGCGGGACCGACTCTGGAAACACCATATATTTT. Amino acid sequence: CASSSGTDSGNTIYF.

The chain recombines TRBV3-1 (or the pseudogene TRBV3-2) with TRBJ1-5; a possible D gene is TRBD1 (6 bases). The V end lost 5 bases, the J end lost 4 bases, and 12 bases lay between the germline ends. This CDR3 region has 14 residues. In germline, CDR1 is LGHDT, CDR2 YNNKEL (reference sequence). CDR3 in DNA: TGTGCCAGCAGCTCGGGACAAGAAAATCAGCCCCAGCATTTT. Translation gives CASSSGQENQPQHF.

V is TRBV9 and J is TRBJ2-2, with D unclear. Germline V gene lookup returns CDR1 SGDLS and CDR2 YYNGEE. Trimming took off 3 bases at V and 7 bases at J, with 10 bases between the two ends. The CDR3 length is 13 residues. The CDR3 DNA reads as TGTGCCAGCAGCGCCGGAGACTTCGGGGAGCTGTTTTTT. This sequence encodes CASSAGDFGELFF.